This T cell receptor beta chain was observed in a study of blood T cells in healthy people across ages (dated by TCRdb to between 2014 and 2016). Background for the entire study: In model experiments, template switching captured about one uniquely barcoded TCR beta cDNA molecule for every two T cells. Using deep sequencing normalized with unique cDNA molecular identifiers, the study measured how TCR beta repertoire diversity changes with age. Two additional independent replicas of 1 million unique cDNA reads from the same blood draw were analyzed for two donors (one aged 18 to 30 and one aged 80 or older). Donors were grouped into four age groups: young (average roughly 17 years), middle-aged (roughly 37), aged (around 62) and long-lived (approximately 82).

Comment on this clonotype: Its antigen is not yet known. Base qualities are not recorded, but no much larger clone differs from it by a single base.

The CDR3 runs 15 amino acids, cysteine and phenylalanine included. This entry keeps only the CDR3 DNA: 45 bases, framed from base 1. Trimming removed 3 bases from V and 1 base from J, leaving 15 bases between the germline ends. The germline V gene (reference sequence) supplies CDR1 DFQATT and CDR2 SNEGSKA. Donors were under 40 systemically healthy Caucasian individuals from Russia aged roughly 6 to 90 years. Ten milliliters of peripheral blood were collected from each donor into EDTA-treated Vacutainer tubes. Ficoll-Paque density-gradient centrifugation was used to isolate PBMCs, with at least 7 million per sample. Trizol reagent was used to extract total RNA from PBMCs, with at least 5 micrograms per sample. For every donor, flow cytometry on a PBMC aliquot measured the percentage of naive CD45RAhigh/CD27high T cells. Preparation of the library involved 5' RACE. The sequencing machine was an Illumina HiSeq 2500. The second PCR ran for about 7 to 11 cycles and used a J-beta primer mix along with a sample-barcoded 5' primer. A unique molecular identifier was introduced onto each TCR beta cDNA molecule by a template-switch 5' adaptor carrying 12 random nucleotides. At least 2.5 million CDR3-containing paired-end reads were obtained from each sample. All of the RNA was converted into first-strand cDNA using the Mint cDNA synthesis kit, with a TRBC-specific oligonucleotide serving as the primer. All cDNA was treated with uracil-DNA glycosylase and then went through a first 18-cycle PCR with the universal primers M1SS and BC2_uni_R. Per the authors' processing: Normalization of each sample was performed by random selection of 1 million high-quality reads, each carrying a distinct molecular identifier. Reads with shared molecular identifiers were discarded instead of being binned into consensus sequences. CDR3 identification, clonotype clustering and error correction used MiTCR with a Q25 quality threshold and the strictest error-elimination algorithm. A nonparametric unseen species model with Euler transformation was used to estimate a lower bound on total TCR beta diversity. The public sequencing data were trimmed at Q25 with fastp and processed into clonotypes with MiXCR by TCRdb, which kept only in-frame beta chains. Each record represents a unique CDR3 protein, reported with the most common genes and DNA among its rows. The V and J calls follow TCRdb's processing rather than the paper's. This sample has about 800,000 distinct CDR3 sequences in its table, and 20% to 30% of those were observed once. The top ten hold under 4% of the sample.

The research as a whole found: Estimates of total diversity from one million sequenced T cells were regarded as lower bounds and underestimates. As age increased, observed TCR beta diversity per million T cells dropped in a roughly linear way, and a significant reduction was already evident by age 40. The CMV infection status of donors was not known, potentially confounding age-related changes in expanded clonotypes. The long-lived group showed more naive CD4+ T cells, fewer expanded clones and increased TCR diversity than the aged group, suggesting age selection. The percentage of naive T cells measured by flow cytometry correlated strongly with observed TCR beta diversity. Conclusive comparison of naive and antigen-experienced compartments was prevented by the profiling of bulk unsorted PBMCs.

These same records also appear under a second study, on T cells of mothers and their children. According to the second study: The donors were nine systemically healthy Caucasian individuals, made up of three mothers and their six children. cDNA synthesis used all of the extracted RNA, with roughly 1.5 ug of RNA in each 15 ul reaction. In the second PCR, the M1S primer added sample barcodes and 2-4 random nucleotides. More than 8 million TCR beta CDR3 reads were obtained from each mother, and about 3 million reads were obtained from each child. Thymic selection shapes the output of TCR recombination in a similar way in related and unrelated pairs, and inherited differences have a minor effect. Normalized repertoire overlap was always found to be slightly, but never significantly, higher in related mother-child pairs than in unrelated mother-child pairs. No persistent microchimeric T cell clones were detected, at a sensitivity of roughly 99 clones per million clonotypes. In the study, deep NGS was used to compare the TCR beta repertoires of mothers and children, and features distinguishing related mother-child pairs from unrelated individuals were sought. On average, the children were approximately 11 +/- 4 years old, while the mothers were about 37 +/- 4 years old. After adapter ligation was performed with NEBNext reagents, the libraries were sequenced on an Illumina HiSeq 2000 with 100+100 nt paired-end reads. To prevent cross-contamination, the mother and child libraries were prepared one month apart and sequenced in separate runs. Each donor had between roughly 450,000 and 2,100,000 distinct TCR beta clonotypes identified. Naive TCR beta clonotypes were estimated from low-frequency clonotypes matched to each donor's FACS-determined naive share, without sorting.

The rearranged segments are TRBV20-1 and TRBJ1-1, with no confident D gene call. The sample was blood. The clonotype originates from a boy between 10 and 17 years old in good health. The CDR3 loop reads CSASDSTGSNTEAFF. In nucleotides, the sequence is TGCAGTGCTAGTGACTCGACCGGCTCGAACACTGAAGCTTTCTTT.